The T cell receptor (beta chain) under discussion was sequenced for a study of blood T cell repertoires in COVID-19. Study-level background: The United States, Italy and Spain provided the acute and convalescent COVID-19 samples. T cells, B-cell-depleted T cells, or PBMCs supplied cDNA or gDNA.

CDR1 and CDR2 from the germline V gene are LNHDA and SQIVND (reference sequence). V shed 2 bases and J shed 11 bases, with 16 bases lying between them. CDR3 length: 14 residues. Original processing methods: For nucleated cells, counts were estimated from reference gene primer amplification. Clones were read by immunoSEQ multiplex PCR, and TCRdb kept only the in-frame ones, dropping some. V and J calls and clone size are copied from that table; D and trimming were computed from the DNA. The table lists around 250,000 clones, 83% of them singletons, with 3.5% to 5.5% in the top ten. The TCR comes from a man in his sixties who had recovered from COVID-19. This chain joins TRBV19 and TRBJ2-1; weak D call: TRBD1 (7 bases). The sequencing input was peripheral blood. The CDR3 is CASSIFPGDSKQFF. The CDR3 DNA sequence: TGTGCCAGTAGTATATTCCCGGGGGACAGCAAGCAGTTCTTC. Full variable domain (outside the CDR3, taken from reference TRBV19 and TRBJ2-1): DGGITQSPKYLFRKEGQNVTLSCEQNLNHDAMYWYRQDPGQGLRLIYYSQIVNDFQKGDIAEGYSVSREKKESFPLTVTSAQKNPTAFYLCASSIFPGDSKQFFGPGTRLTVL.